These 12 T cell receptor beta chains were sequenced from one sample in a study of regulatory T cells in long-lasting Graves disease. Construction of the TCR beta libraries employed iRepertoire HTBI primers in conjunction with Arm-PCR of CDR3 regions. TCRdb itself ran the multiplex PCR reads through MiXCR, one entry per CDR3 protein. In the table there are 350,000 to 500,000 distinct CDR3 sequences, 14% of which are singletons. Time point described: newly diagnosed GD, antithyroid drugs for less than 3 months. PBMC RNA served as the TCR library source. This sample was also put to use in a study of T cells in Graves' hyperthyroidism and ophthalmopathy.

Material: peripheral blood mononuclear cells (PBMCs), obtained at new diagnosis, from a patient treated with antithyroid drugs. The origin of the receptors is a woman aged 45-65 years with Graves disease.

The J gene is TRBJ2-1, the V gene TRBV24-1; 7 nucleotides line up with TRBD2. The CDR3 has 14 residues. Per germline, CDR1 KGHDR and CDR2 SFDVKD. J gave up 4 bases and V 8 bases, and 7 bases lay outside the gene matches. Written as DNA, the CDR3 is TGTGCCACCACCCAGAGCGGGAAGTACAATGAGCAGTTCTTC. Translating it yields CATTQSGKYNEQFF.

This sequence joins TRBV9 and TRBJ2-2, with a weak D call TRBD2 (6 bases). V lost 3 bases and J lost 4, with 13 bases in between. The CDR3 sequence is 15 residues long. Looked up from germline, CDR1 is SGDLS and CDR2 is YYNGEE. CDR3 DNA: TGTGCCAGCAGCGCAAGGGACTTCTCCACCGGGGAGCTGTTTTTT. Its translation is CASSARDFSTGELFF.

V is TRBV14 and J is TRBJ2-3; D is undetermined. Trimming took 1 base from V and 2 from J, leaving 7 bases between them. The CDR3 extends over 14 amino acids. Germline assignment: CDR1 SGHDN and CDR2 FVKESK. CDR3 in DNA: TGTGCCAGCAGCCAAGTTCGCCACACAGATACGCAGTATTTT. Translation: CASSQVRHTDTQYF.

This clonotype was counted at least ten times. This chain uses TRBV20-1 with TRBJ2-7, with D tentatively TRBD2 (5 bases). Germline V CDR1 and CDR2: DFQATT, SNEGSKA (reference sequence). V lost 8 bases, J lost 4 bases, and 15 bases lay in between. The CDR3 is 12 amino acids. CDR3 in amino acids: CSSGAEIYEQYF. The CDR3 DNA reads as TGCAGTTCCGGAGCGGAGATTTACGAGCAGTACTTC.

This clonotype was detected ten times or more. This rearrangement joins TRBV7-3 to TRBJ1-5; weak D call: TRBD1 (6 bases). Trimming removed 8 bases at V and 3 bases at J, with 17 bases between. The CDR3 is made up of 15 amino acids. The germline V gene has CDR1 SGHTA and CDR2 FQGTGA. CDR3 nucleotide sequence: TGTGCCAGCGGAAACTTCAGGGGTCTCAATCAGCCCCAGCATTTT. It encodes CASGNFRGLNQPQHF. The entire variable domain, with the rest obtained from reference TRBV7-3 and TRBJ1-5, is as follows: GAGVSQTPSNKVTEKGKYVELRCDPISGHTALYWYRQSLGQGPEFLIYFQGTGAADDSGLPNDRFFAVRPEGSVSTLKIQRTERGDSAVYLCASGNFRGLNQPQHFGDGTRLSIL.

This clonotype has just one count. The gene calls are TRBV28 and TRBJ2-7; D is possibly TRBD1 (6 bases). V lost 7 bases to trimming and J lost 3 bases, with 19 bases between them. Germline V gene lookup returns CDR1 MDHEN and CDR2 SYDVKM. This CDR3 spans 15 amino acids. The CDR3 spells CASKRLGTLLYEQYF. For the CDR3, the DNA is TGTGCCAGCAAACGCCTCGGGACACTCCTCTACGAGCAGTACTTC. The full variable domain, with the rest looked up from reference TRBV28 and TRBJ2-7, is DVKVTQSSRYLVKRTGEKVFLECVQDMDHENMFWYRQDPGLGLRLIYFSYDVKMKEKGDIPEGYSVSREKKERFSLILESASTNQTSMYLCASKRLGTLLYEQYFGPGTRLTVT.

This clonotype came up a few times. The gene calls are TRBV27 and TRBJ2-7; TRBD2 matches 9 bases. The CDR3 consists of 11 residues. Germline lookup yields CDR1 MNHEY and CDR2 SMNVEV (reference sequence). With V trimmed by 8 bases and J by 6 bases, 2 bases remained unmatched. CDR3 coding DNA: TGTGCCAGCGCGGGAGGGGTCGAGCAGTACTTC. The encoded protein is CASAGGVEQYF.

In nucleotides, the CDR3 is TGTGCCAGTAGTCGCACTCCGGTGAAAGAGACCCAGTACTTC. Its translation: CASSRTPVKETQYF. The chain recombines TRBV19 with TRBJ2-5; D gene unclear. The CDR3 loop spans 14 amino acids. V gave up 5 bases and J gave up 3 bases, with 13 bases separating them. Germline V gives CDR1 LNHDA, CDR2 SQIVND (reference sequence).

This clonotype appeared many times. The genes are TRBV12-3 or TRBV12-4 and TRBJ1-5, with TRBD1 matching over 9 bases. V was pared by 6 bases and J by 4 bases, with 7 bases of the junction left unmatched. The CDR3 spans 15 residues. In DNA form, the CDR3 reads TGTGCCAGCAGCCCGACAGGGGGAAAGAATCAGCCCCAGCATTTT. Amino acid sequence: CASSPTGGKNQPQHF.

This clonotype turned up a few times. The chain carries TRBV14 and TRBJ1-2; a weak D match, TRBD1 (5 bases). Trimming pared 4 bases from V and 2 bases from J, leaving 17 bases between. CDR3 size: 16 residues. CDR1 is SGHDN, CDR2 FVKESK, per germline. CDR3 in amino acids: CASSRGRATSNYGYTF. CDR3 DNA: TGTGCCAGCAGCCGGGGCAGGGCAACTTCCAACTATGGCTACACCTTC.

V is TRBV10-3 and J is TRBJ2-7, with D perhaps matching TRBD1 (5 bases). V lost 0 bases, J lost 1 base, and 16 bases lay in between. CDR3 size: 17 residues. Germline V gene lookup returns CDR1 ENHRY and CDR2 SYGVKD. Here the CDR3 reads CAISESMAGQSSYEQYF. DNA of the CDR3: TGTGCCATCAGTGAGTCGATGGCAGGGCAGAGTTCCTACGAGCAGTACTTC.

The chain links TRBV20-1 to TRBJ2-6; D uncertain. Germline V gives CDR1 DFQATT, CDR2 SNEGSKA (reference sequence). The CDR3 covers 15 residues. Trimming removed 0 bases at V and 1 base at J, with 7 bases between. The CDR3 is CSARDRTSGANVLTF. The CDR3 nucleotides read TGCAGTGCTAGAGATCGAACGTCTGGGGCCAACGTCCTGACTTTC.